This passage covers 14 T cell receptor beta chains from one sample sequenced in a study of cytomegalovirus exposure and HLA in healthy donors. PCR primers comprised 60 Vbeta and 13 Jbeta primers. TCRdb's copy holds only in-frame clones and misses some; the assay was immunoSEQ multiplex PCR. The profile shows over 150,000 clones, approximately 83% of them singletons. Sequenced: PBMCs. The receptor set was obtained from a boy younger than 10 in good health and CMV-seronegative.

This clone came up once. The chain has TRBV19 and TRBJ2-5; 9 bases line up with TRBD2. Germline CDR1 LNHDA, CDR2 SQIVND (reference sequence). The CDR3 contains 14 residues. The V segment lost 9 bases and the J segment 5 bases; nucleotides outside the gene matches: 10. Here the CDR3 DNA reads TGTGCCAGCAAGGTGGGGACTAGCTGGGAGACCCAGTACTTC. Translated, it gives CASKVGTSWETQYF.

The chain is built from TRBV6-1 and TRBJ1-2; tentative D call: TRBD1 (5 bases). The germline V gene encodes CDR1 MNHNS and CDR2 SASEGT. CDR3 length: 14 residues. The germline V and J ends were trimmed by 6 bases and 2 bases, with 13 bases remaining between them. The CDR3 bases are TGTGCCAGCAGGCGCGGGGACGGCAACTATGGCTACACCTTC. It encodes CASRRGDGNYGYTF.

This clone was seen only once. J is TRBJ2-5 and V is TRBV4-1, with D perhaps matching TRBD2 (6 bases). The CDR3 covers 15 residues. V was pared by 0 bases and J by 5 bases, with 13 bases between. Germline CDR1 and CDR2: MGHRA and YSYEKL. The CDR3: CASSQDRAGRETQYF. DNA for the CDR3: TGCGCCAGCAGCCAAGATAGGGCGGGGAGGGAGACCCAGTACTTC.

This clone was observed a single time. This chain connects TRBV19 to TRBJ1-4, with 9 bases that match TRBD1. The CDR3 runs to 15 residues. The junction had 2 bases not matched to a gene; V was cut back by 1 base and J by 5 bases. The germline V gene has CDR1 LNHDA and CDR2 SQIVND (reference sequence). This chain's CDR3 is CASSIVGQGNEKLFF. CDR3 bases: TGTGCCAGTAGTATAGTAGGACAGGGGAATGAAAAACTGTTTTTT.

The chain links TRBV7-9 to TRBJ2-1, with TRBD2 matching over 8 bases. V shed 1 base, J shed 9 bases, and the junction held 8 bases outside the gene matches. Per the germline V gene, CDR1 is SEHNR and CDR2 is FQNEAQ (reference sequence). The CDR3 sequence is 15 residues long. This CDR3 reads CASSLVAGPNTEQFF. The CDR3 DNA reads TGTGCCAGCAGCTTAGTAGCGGGGCCTAACACTGAGCAGTTCTTC.

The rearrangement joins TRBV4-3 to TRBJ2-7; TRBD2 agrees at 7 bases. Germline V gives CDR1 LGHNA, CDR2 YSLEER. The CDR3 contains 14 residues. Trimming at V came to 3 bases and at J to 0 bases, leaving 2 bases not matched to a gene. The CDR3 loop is CASSQGGSSYEQYF. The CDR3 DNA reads TGCGCCAGCAGCCAGGGGGGGAGCTCCTACGAGCAGTACTTC.

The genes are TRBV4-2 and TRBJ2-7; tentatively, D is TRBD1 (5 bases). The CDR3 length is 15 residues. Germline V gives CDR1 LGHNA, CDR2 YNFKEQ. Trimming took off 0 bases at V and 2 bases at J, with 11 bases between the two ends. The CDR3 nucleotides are TGTGCCAGCAGCCAAGATCGCAGGGATACCTACGAGCAGTACTTC. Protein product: CASSQDRRDTYEQYF.

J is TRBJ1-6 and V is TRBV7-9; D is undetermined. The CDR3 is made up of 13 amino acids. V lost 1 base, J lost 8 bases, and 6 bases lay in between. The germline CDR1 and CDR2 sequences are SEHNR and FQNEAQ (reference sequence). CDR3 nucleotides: TGTGCCAGCAGCTTAGATGGAGATTCACCCCTCCACTTT. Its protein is CASSLDGDSPLHF.

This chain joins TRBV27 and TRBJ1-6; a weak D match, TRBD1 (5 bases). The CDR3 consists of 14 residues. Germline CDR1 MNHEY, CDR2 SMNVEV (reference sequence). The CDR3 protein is CGRGGSSYNSPLHF. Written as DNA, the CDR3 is TGTGGTCGGGGGGGGAGCTCCTATAATTCACCCCTCCACTTT.

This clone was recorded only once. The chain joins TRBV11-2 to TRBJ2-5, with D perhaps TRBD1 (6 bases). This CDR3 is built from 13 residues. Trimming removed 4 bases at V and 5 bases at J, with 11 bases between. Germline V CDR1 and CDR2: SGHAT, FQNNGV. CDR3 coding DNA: TGTGCCAGCAGCTCCGGACAGTCGGAGACCCAGTACTTC. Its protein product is CASSSGQSETQYF.

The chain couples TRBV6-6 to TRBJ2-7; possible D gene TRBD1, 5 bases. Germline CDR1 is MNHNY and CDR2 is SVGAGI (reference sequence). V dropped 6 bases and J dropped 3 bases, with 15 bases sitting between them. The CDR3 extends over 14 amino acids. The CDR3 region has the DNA TGTGCCAGCAGGAGGACAAGGTGGTACTACGAGCAGTACTTC. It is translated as CASRRTRWYYEQYF.

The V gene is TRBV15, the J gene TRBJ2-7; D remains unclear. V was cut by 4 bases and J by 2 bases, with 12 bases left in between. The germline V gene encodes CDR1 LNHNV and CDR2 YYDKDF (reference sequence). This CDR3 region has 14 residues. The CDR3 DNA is TGTGCCACCAGCACCTGGGCAAGGACCTACGAGCAGTACTTC. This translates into CATSTWARTYEQYF.

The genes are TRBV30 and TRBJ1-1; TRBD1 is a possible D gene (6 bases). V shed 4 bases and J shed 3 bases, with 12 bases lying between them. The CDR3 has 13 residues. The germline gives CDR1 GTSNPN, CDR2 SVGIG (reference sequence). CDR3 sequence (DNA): TGTGCCTGGACCAGGGGATTGGACACTGAAGCTTTCTTT. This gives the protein CAWTRGLDTEAFF.

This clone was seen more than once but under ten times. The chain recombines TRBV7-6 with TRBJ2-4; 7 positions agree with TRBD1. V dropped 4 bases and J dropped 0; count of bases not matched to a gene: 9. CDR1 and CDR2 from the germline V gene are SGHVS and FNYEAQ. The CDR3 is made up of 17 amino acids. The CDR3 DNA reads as TGTGCCAGCAGCTCGAACAGACAGGGTTTAGCCAAAAACATTCAGTACTTC. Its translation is CASSSNRQGLAKNIQYF.